These 27 T cell receptor beta chains originate from one sample sequenced in a study of blood T cell repertoires in COVID-19. Using immunoSEQ multiplex PCR, the repertoire was profiled, and TCRdb retains in-frame clones only, with some absent. The sample consists of under 200,000 clones, approximately 80% of them appearing once. The material sequenced was peripheral blood. The receptor set was obtained from a woman older than 75 with active or convalescent COVID-19.

The chain links TRBV3-1 (or the pseudogene TRBV3-2) to TRBJ1-1; perhaps TRBD1 as D (6 bases). Germline V gene data show CDR1 as LGHDT and CDR2 as YNNKEL (reference sequence). Trimming pared 4 bases from V and 1 base from J, leaving 7 bases between. This CDR3 has 13 residues. The CDR3 protein is CASSLGQNTEAFF. CDR3 bases: TGTGCCAGCAGCCTGGGACAGAACACTGAAGCTTTCTTT.

This chain joins TRBV9 and TRBJ2-3, with D perhaps matching TRBD1 (7 bases). V lost 0 bases, J lost 4 bases, and 12 bases lay in between. This CDR3 is built from 15 residues. CDR1 and CDR2 (germline): SGDLS, YYNGEE. This chain's CDR3 is CASSVEAGGSDTQYF. The CDR3, as DNA: TGTGCCAGCAGCGTAGAGGCAGGGGGGTCAGATACGCAGTATTTT.

This sequence joins TRBV7-9 and TRBJ2-1; 11 bases line up with TRBD2. V trimming: 2 bases; J trimming: 1 base; junction bases outside the gene matches: 7. The CDR3 sequence is 18 residues long. From germline, CDR1 is SEHNR and CDR2 FQNEAQ (reference sequence). CDR3 region: CASSLSTSGVLSYNEQFF. CDR3 nucleotides: TGTGCCAGCAGCTTATCGACTAGCGGGGTACTTTCCTACAATGAGCAGTTCTTC.

The chain combines TRBV5-5 with TRBJ1-2; TRBD1 might be the D (5 bases). Germline CDR1 is SGHKS and CDR2 is YYEKEE (reference sequence). V lost 4 bases and J lost 6, with 19 bases in between. The CDR3 totals 15 residues. In DNA, the CDR3 is TGTGCCAGCAGCCCCTTCAAGCAGGGCGACAATGGCTACACCTTC. This sequence encodes CASSPFKQGDNGYTF.

V usage is TRBV29-1 and J usage is TRBJ1-6, with a tentative D call TRBD1 (6 bases). The V gene lost 8 bases and the J gene lost 7 bases, with 15 bases spanning the gap. Germline CDR1 is SQVTM and CDR2 is ANQGSEA. This CDR3 has 13 residues. The CDR3 DNA sequence: TGCAGCATCCGCCGGGACACAAATTCACCCCTCCACTTT. It encodes CSIRRDTNSPLHF.

This clone showed up many times. The chain has TRBV5-8 and TRBJ1-2; D may be TRBD1 (6 bases). The ends were cut back, 4 bases at V and 5 bases at J, with 12 bases in the middle. CDR1 is SGHTS, CDR2 YDEGEE, per germline. The CDR3 sequence is 13 residues long. The CDR3 reads CASSPGEGYGYTF. CDR3 nucleotide sequence: TGTGCCAGCAGCCCAGGGGAGGGGTATGGCTACACCTTC. Full variable domain (remainder filled in from reference TRBV5-8 and TRBJ1-2): EAGVTQSPTHLIKTRGQQATLRCSPISGHTSVYWYQQALGLGLQFLLWYDEGEERNRGNFPPRFSGRQFPNYSSELNVNALELEDSALYLCASSPGEGYGYTFGSGTRLTVV.

V usage is TRBV4-1 and J usage is TRBJ2-7; TRBD1 matches 8 bases. After removal of 3 bases from V and 6 bases from J, the junction contained 13 bases not matched to a gene. CDR1 is MGHRA and CDR2 is YSYEKL in the germline V gene. This CDR3 spans 16 amino acids. This CDR3 reads CASSHPAVIQGGEQYF. The CDR3 region has the DNA TGCGCCAGCAGCCACCCAGCCGTAATACAGGGGGGCGAGCAGTACTTC.

The sample holds a few counts of this clone. The chain carries TRBV4-1 and TRBJ1-1, with D perhaps matching TRBD1 (5 bases). The CDR3 runs to 18 residues. Germline loops: CDR1 MGHRA, CDR2 YSYEKL. V lost 3 bases and J 6 bases, leaving 26 bases between the germline ends. The CDR3 sequence is CASSHLPRAQGSGAEAFF. The CDR3 nucleotides are TGCGCCAGCAGCCACCTTCCTAGGGCGCAGGGATCAGGCGCTGAAGCTTTCTTT.

The V call is TRBV6-5, the J call TRBJ2-2; 9 bases fit TRBD1. With V trimmed by 8 bases and J by 5 bases, 6 bases remained unmatched. CDR3 size: 14 residues. Germline values: CDR1 MNHEY, CDR2 SVGAGI. This chain's CDR3 is CASANRGRTGELFF. In DNA, the CDR3 is TGTGCCAGCGCTAACAGGGGGCGTACCGGGGAGCTGTTTTTT.

The J gene is TRBJ1-5, the V gene TRBV29-1; D unclear. The ends were cut back, 2 bases at V and 3 bases at J, with 8 bases in the middle. The V gene's germline CDR1 is SQVTM and CDR2 ANQGSEA. The CDR3 has 13 residues. CDR3 in DNA: TGCAGCGTTGAACTTGGAGTCAATCAGCCCCAGCATTTT. Amino acid sequence: CSVELGVNQPQHF.

CDR3 coding DNA: TGTGCCAGTAGGGACCGGGAGACCGGGGAGCTGTTTTTT. Translated: CASRDRETGELFF. V gene TRBV19 combines with J gene TRBJ2-2; maybe TRBD2 (6 bases). Germline values: CDR1 LNHDA, CDR2 SQIVND (reference sequence). The CDR3 is 13 amino acids. Deletions cut 6 bases from V and 5 bases from J, with 10 bases between.

The CDR3 is CASKYREPDTQYF. Here the CDR3 DNA reads TGTGCCAGCAAATATCGGGAACCAGATACGCAGTATTTT. The chain joins TRBV27 to TRBJ2-3; weak D call: TRBD2 (5 bases). V was clipped by 7 bases and J by 4 bases, with 12 bases between them. The length of the CDR3 is 13 residues. CDR1 MNHEY and CDR2 SMNVEV come from the germline V gene (reference sequence).

The J gene is TRBJ2-3, the V gene TRBV28, with TRBD1 identical over 7 bases. Germline values: CDR1 MDHEN, CDR2 SYDVKM. This CDR3 has 15 residues. The V gene end was trimmed by 4 bases and the J gene end by 5 bases; junction bases not matched to a gene: 9. The CDR3: CASSSMGQLEDTQYF. In DNA, the CDR3 is TGTGCCAGCAGTTCTATGGGACAGCTGGAAGATACGCAGTATTTT. Combining the CDR3 with reference TRBV28 and TRBJ2-3 gives the whole variable domain DVKVTQSSRYLVKRTGEKVFLECVQDMDHENMFWYRQDPGLGLRLIYFSYDVKMKEKGDIPEGYSVSREKKERFSLILESASTNQTSMYLCASSSMGQLEDTQYFGPGTRLTVL.

The V and J genes are TRBV4-1 and TRBJ1-1; D uncertain. Between the trimmed V and J ends, which lost 0 bases and 3 bases, there was a span of 2 bases. This CDR3 contains 12 residues. Germline V CDR1 and CDR2: MGHRA, YSYEKL. The CDR3 bases are TGCGCCAGCAGCCAAGACGACACTGAAGCTTTCTTT. This encodes CASSQDDTEAFF.

The chain is built from TRBV9 and TRBJ2-1, with a tentative D call TRBD1 (6 bases). CDR1 is SGDLS, CDR2 YYNGEE, per germline. Trimming removed 3 bases at V and 8 bases at J, with 27 bases between. This CDR3 is 18 amino acids long. The CDR3 DNA is TGTGCCAGCAGCGACCCCGGACAGAGCCCAGCCCACCCCCATGAGCAGTTCTTC. This gives the protein CASSDPGQSPAHPHEQFF.

There are a few counts of this clone. V and J are TRBV10-3 and TRBJ1-2; weak D call: TRBD1 (6 bases). V lost 2 bases and J lost 0, with 7 bases in between. Germline CDR1 ENHRY, CDR2 SYGVKD. The CDR3 runs to 14 residues. The CDR3: CAISERTANYGYTF. The DNA of the CDR3 is TGTGCCATCAGTGAGAGGACAGCTAACTATGGCTACACCTTC.

This sequence joins TRBV27 and TRBJ2-1, with TRBD1 matching over 11 bases. The trim removed 8 bases at V and 6 bases at J, leaving 12 bases unmatched. CDR1 and CDR2 from the germline V gene are MNHEY and SMNVEV (reference sequence). CDR3 length equals 16 residues. CDR3 DNA sequence: TGTGCCAGCCTCTCCCCCCGGACAGGGGGCCGCAATGAGCAGTTCTTC. It is translated as CASLSPRTGGRNEQFF.

This clone was detected ten times or more. V and J are TRBV4-1 and TRBJ2-1; TRBD1 aligns across 10 bases. Looked up from germline, CDR1 is MGHRA and CDR2 is YSYEKL. CDR3 length equals 17 residues. The V segment lost 6 bases and the J segment 2 bases; nucleotides outside the gene matches: 10. CDR3 DNA: TGCGCCAGCAGAAAAGGGACCGGGACAGGGGCCTACAATGAGCAGTTCTTC. Amino acids: CASRKGTGTGAYNEQFF.

This chain links TRBV3-1 (or the pseudogene TRBV3-2) with TRBJ1-1; 8 bases map to TRBD1. The germline V gene encodes CDR1 LGHDT and CDR2 YNNKEL (reference sequence). CDR3 length equals 14 residues. The V and J ends lost 4 bases and 4 bases, in that order; junction bases with no gene match: 5. The CDR3 loop reads CASSLRGLGTEAFF. For the CDR3, the DNA is TGTGCCAGCAGCCTCAGGGGGCTGGGCACTGAAGCTTTCTTT.

This chain links TRBV6-2 or TRBV6-3 with TRBJ2-5; 12 positions match TRBD2. Trimming at V came to 4 bases and at J to 14 bases, leaving 5 bases not matched to a gene. In germline, CDR1 is MNHEY, CDR2 SVGEGT. The CDR3 totals 12 residues. CDR3 protein: CASSSTSGGHYF. The CDR3 DNA follows: TGTGCCAGCAGTTCTACTAGCGGGGGGCACTACTTC.

The chain recombines TRBV10-2 with TRBJ1-6, with TRBD1 matching 8 bases. CDR1 is WSHSY and CDR2 is SAAADI in the germline V gene. Trimming took 7 bases from V and 7 from J; bases not matched to a gene: 6. The CDR3 sequence is 14 residues long. The CDR3, as DNA: TGCGCCAGCAACGTACAGGGGGAGAATTCACCCCTCCACTTT. Protein sequence: CASNVQGENSPLHF.

V gene TRBV6-5 combines with J gene TRBJ1-4; 8 bases line up with TRBD1. CDR1 is MNHEY and CDR2 is SVGAGI in the germline V gene. This CDR3 has 14 residues. The V segment lost 6 bases and the J segment 5 bases; nucleotides outside the gene matches: 5. CDR3 amino acids: CASSSGGRNEKLFF. The CDR3 DNA reads as TGTGCCAGCAGCTCAGGGGGCAGGAATGAAAAACTGTTTTTT.

This clone was counted a single time. CDR3 region: CASSASGTGPETQYF. The DNA for the CDR3 is TGTGCCAGCAGCGCCTCCGGGACAGGGCCTGAGACCCAGTACTTC. The chain carries TRBV9 and TRBJ2-5, with TRBD1 matching over 9 bases. CDR3 length: 15 amino acids. Trimming took 3 bases from V and 5 from J; bases not matched to a gene: 8. Germline lookup yields CDR1 SGDLS and CDR2 YYNGEE.

The chain employs TRBV9 and TRBJ2-7, with TRBD1 as a possible D gene (6 bases). V was pared by 0 bases and J by 7 bases, with 14 bases between. This CDR3 region has 14 residues. CDR1 SGDLS and CDR2 YYNGEE come from the germline V gene. In nucleotides, the CDR3 is TGTGCCAGCAGCGTAGAGATAGGGGGTGGGGAGCAGTACTTC. Its translation: CASSVEIGGGEQYF.

This rearrangement joins TRBV7-2 to TRBJ1-2; possibly TRBD1 for D (6 bases). This CDR3 is 16 amino acids long. Per the germline V gene, CDR1 is SGHTA and CDR2 is FQGNSA. Trimming pared 5 bases from V and 6 bases from J, leaving 22 bases between. CDR3 nucleotides: TGTGCCAGCAGCCCCAACCACAACAGGGAAACAAATGGCTACACCTTC. Its protein is CASSPNHNRETNGYTF. Drawing the rest from reference TRBV7-2 and TRBJ1-2, the complete variable domain is GAGVSQSPSNKVTEKGKDVELRCDPISGHTALYWYRQSLGQGLEFLIYFQGNSAPDKSGLPSDRFSAERTGGSVSTLTIQRTQQEDSAVYLCASSPNHNRETNGYTFGSGTRLTVV.

V gene TRBV4-3 combines with J gene TRBJ1-5; no definite D call. Germline-derived CDR1 and CDR2 are LGHNA and YSLEER. There are 13 residues in the CDR3. Trimming cost V 2 bases and J 5 bases, with 7 bases left between them. CDR3 protein: CASSQQTHQPQHF. CDR3 bases: TGCGCCAGCAGCCAACAGACACATCAGCCCCAGCATTTT.

This sequence joins TRBV27 and TRBJ2-1, with D possibly matching TRBD1 (6 bases). Per the germline V gene, CDR1 is MNHEY and CDR2 is SMNVEV (reference sequence). CDR3 size: 14 residues. Trimming shortened V by 4 bases and J by 2 bases, and 9 bases separated the two germline ends. The CDR3 reads CASSWTDPYNEQFF. The DNA of the CDR3 is TGTGCCAGCAGTTGGACAGACCCCTACAATGAGCAGTTCTTC.